The rows below give T cell receptor beta chains drawn from one sample of a study of blood T cell repertoires in COVID-19. Measured with immunoSEQ multiplex PCR; TCRdb has only the in-frame clones, and not every one. The repertoire holds 300,000 to 400,000 clones, with roughly 90% as singletons. The material sequenced was PBMCs or T cells enriched from blood (not recorded which). Every receptor here comes from a woman in her thirties with acute COVID-19. Each CDR3 is given with its conserved first and last residue. D genes are given only for firm matches. Clone sizes are given selectively: once, few, many, or a class where the clone is expanded.

few	TRBD1	TRBJ1-5	TRBV5-1	CASSPTGQGGNQPQHF	TGCGCCAGCAGCCCCACAGGACAGGGGGGCAATCAGCCCCAGCATTTT
-	TRBD1	TRBJ1-2	TRBV5-1	CASSGTGVGYTF	TGCGCCAGCAGCGGCACAGGGGTGGGCTACACCTTC
-	-	TRBJ1-5	TRBV24-1	CATARVNQPQHF	TGTGCCACCGCCAGGGTCAATCAGCCCCAGCATTTT
-	TRBD1	TRBJ2-4	TRBV5-5	CASSLGLDREVFAKNIQYF	TGTGCCAGCAGCTTGGGGTTAGACAGGGAAGTTTTTGCCAAAAACATTCAGTACTTC
-	TRBD1	TRBJ1-1	TRBV30	CAWSAQGTHHEAFF	TGTGCCTGGAGTGCACAGGGGACACATCATGAAGCTTTCTTT
few	-	TRBJ2-7	TRBV14	CASSQVAGLRRQYF	TGTGCCAGCAGCCAAGTGGCAGGGCTAAGAAGGCAGTACTTC
-	-	TRBJ2-3	TRBV7-9	CASSLLVSDTQYF	TGTGCCAGCAGCTTACTCGTATCAGATACGCAGTATTTT
-	-	TRBJ2-5	TRBV30	CAWSVHGRETQYF	TGTGCCTGGAGTGTACATGGGAGAGAGACCCAGTACTTC
-	TRBD2	TRBJ2-7	TRBV5-6	CASSPTRTSGGPRYEQYF	TGTGCCAGCAGCCCTACCCGGACTAGCGGGGGGCCCCGCTACGAGCAGTACTTC
-	TRBD1	TRBJ1-5	TRBV6-5	CASTLGQGANQPQHF	TGTGCCAGCACCCTGGGACAGGGGGCAAATCAGCCCCAGCATTTT
-	-	TRBJ2-3	TRBV9	CASSLSSDTQYF	TGTGCCAGCAGCTTATCTTCGGATACGCAGTATTTT
few	-	TRBJ2-2	TRBV11-3	CASSPPDSNTGELFF	TGTGCCAGCAGCCCTCCGGACAGTAACACCGGGGAGCTGTTTTTT
-	-	TRBJ1-1	TRBV2	CATDSSWGDDTEAFF	TGTGCCACCGACTCCTCATGGGGGGATGACACTGAAGCTTTCTTT
-	TRBD1	TRBJ1-2	TRBV5-1	CASSLVPGQGFGYTF	TGCGCCAGCAGCTTGGTCCCGGGACAGGGTTTCGGCTACACCTTC
-	-	TRBJ2-1	TRBV28	CASSLFGRDNEQFF	TGTGCCAGCAGTTTATTCGGGAGAGACAATGAGCAGTTCTTC
-	-	TRBJ2-5	TRBV12-3/TRBV12-4	CASSTGETQYF	TGTGCCAGCAGCACCGGGGAGACCCAGTACTTC
-	TRBD1	TRBJ2-2	TRBV18	CASSPPGQGEWTGELFF	TGTGCCAGCTCACCACCTGGGCAGGGGGAGTGGACCGGGGAGCTGTTTTTT
-	-	TRBJ2-7	TRBV7-2	CASSLVRFYEQYF	TGTGCCAGCAGCTTAGTGCGGTTCTACGAGCAGTACTTC
-	TRBD1	TRBJ1-2	TRBV2	CASSDQGARVNGYTF	TGTGCCAGCAGTGATCAGGGGGCGCGGGTTAATGGCTACACCTTC
-	TRBD1	TRBJ2-7	TRBV12-3/TRBV12-4	CASSIGQGYEQYF	TGTGCCAGCAGTATAGGACAGGGGTACGAGCAGTACTTC
-	-	TRBJ2-2	TRBV5-1	CASSLKTNSNTGELFF	TGCGCCAGCAGCTTAAAGACAAATTCGAACACCGGGGAGCTGTTTTTT
-	TRBD2	TRBJ2-1	TRBV24-1	CATSAGLAGVYNEQFF	TGTGCCACCAGTGCGGGACTAGCGGGGGTCTACAATGAGCAGTTCTTC
-	-	TRBJ1-1	TRBV7-3	CASSLIDGTEAFF	TGTGCCAGCAGCTTAATAGACGGGACTGAAGCTTTCTTT
-	-	TRBJ1-4	TRBV2	CASSQQGATNEKLFF	TGTGCCAGCAGCCAGCAGGGTGCAACTAATGAAAAACTGTTTTTT
-	-	TRBJ1-3	TRBV5-6	CASSPLSGGLSGNTIYF	TGTGCCAGCAGCCCTTTGTCCGGGGGACTCTCTGGAAACACCATATATTTT